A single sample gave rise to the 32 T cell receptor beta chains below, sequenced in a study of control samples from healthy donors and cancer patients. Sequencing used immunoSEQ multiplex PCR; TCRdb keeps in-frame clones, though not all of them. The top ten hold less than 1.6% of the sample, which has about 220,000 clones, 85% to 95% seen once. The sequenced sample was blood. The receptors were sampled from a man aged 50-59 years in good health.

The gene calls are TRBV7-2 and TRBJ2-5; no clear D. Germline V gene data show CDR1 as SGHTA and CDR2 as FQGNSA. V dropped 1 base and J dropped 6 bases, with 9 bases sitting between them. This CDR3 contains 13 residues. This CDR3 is CASSLGLAQTQYF. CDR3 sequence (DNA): TGTGCCAGCAGCTTAGGGTTGGCCCAGACCCAGTACTTC.

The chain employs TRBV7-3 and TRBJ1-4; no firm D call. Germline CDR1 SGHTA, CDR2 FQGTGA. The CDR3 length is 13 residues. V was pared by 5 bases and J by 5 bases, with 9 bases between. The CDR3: CASSEGGNEKLFF. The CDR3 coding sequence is TGTGCCAGCAGCGAGGGAGGGAATGAAAAACTGTTTTTT.

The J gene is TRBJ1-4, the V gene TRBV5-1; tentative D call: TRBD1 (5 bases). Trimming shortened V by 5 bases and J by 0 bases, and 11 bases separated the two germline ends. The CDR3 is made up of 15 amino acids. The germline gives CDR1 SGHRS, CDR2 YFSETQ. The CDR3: CASSGQGATNEKLFF. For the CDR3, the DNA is TGCGCCAGCAGTGGGCAGGGCGCAACTAATGAAAAACTGTTTTTT.

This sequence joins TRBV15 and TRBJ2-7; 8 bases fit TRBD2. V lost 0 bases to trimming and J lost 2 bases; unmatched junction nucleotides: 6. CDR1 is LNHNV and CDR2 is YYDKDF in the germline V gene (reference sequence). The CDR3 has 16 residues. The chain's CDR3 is CATSRDIGGAPYEQYF. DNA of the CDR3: TGTGCCACCAGCAGAGATATCGGGGGGGCTCCCTACGAGCAGTACTTC.

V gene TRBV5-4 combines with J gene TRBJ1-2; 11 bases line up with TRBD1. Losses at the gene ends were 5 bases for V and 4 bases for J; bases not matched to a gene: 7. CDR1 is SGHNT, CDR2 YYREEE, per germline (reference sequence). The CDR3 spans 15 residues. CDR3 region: CASSSGTGGGYGYTF. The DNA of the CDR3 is TGTGCCAGCAGTTCCGGGACAGGGGGGGGCTATGGCTACACCTTC.

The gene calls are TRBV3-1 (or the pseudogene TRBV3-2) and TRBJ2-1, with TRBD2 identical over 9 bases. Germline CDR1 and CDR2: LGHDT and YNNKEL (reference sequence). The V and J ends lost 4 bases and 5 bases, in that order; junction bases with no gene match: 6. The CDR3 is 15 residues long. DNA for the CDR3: TGTGCCAGCAGCCTAGCGGGGGTGATGAACAATGAGCAGTTCTTC. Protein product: CASSLAGVMNNEQFF.

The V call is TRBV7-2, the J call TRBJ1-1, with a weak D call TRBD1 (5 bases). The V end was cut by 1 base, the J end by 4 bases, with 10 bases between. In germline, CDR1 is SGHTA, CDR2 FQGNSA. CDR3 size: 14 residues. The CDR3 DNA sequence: TGTGCCAGCAGCTTAGTGAGGGGCATCACTGAAGCTTTCTTT. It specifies CASSLVRGITEAFF.

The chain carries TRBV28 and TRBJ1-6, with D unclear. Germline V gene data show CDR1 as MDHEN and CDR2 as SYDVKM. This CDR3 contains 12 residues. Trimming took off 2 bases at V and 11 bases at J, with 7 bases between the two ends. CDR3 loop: CASSLQRAPLHF. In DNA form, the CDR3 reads TGTGCCAGCAGTTTACAACGGGCACCCCTCCACTTT.

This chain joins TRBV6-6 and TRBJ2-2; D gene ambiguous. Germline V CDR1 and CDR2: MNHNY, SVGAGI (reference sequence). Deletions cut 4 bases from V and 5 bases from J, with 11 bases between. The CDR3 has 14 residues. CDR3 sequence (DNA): TGTGCCAGCAGTTCCCACGACCTGACCGGGGAGCTGTTTTTT. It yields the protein CASSSHDLTGELFF.

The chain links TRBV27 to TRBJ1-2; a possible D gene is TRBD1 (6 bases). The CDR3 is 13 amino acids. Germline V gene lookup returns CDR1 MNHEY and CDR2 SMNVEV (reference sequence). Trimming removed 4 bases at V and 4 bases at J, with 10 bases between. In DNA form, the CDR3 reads TGTGCCAGCAGTTCGACAGGAGTCTATGGCTACACCTTC. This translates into CASSSTGVYGYTF.

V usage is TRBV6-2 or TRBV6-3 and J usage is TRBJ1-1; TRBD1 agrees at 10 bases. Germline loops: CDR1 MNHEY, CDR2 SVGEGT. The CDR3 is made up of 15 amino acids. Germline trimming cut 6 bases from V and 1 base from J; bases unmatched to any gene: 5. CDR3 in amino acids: CASSRWTGGNTEAFF. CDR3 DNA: TGTGCCAGCAGCCGTTGGACAGGGGGGAACACTGAAGCTTTCTTT.

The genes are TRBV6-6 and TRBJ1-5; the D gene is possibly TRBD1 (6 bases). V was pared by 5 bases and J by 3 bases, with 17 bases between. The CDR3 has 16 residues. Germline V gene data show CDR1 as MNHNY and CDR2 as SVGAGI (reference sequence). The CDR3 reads CASSPRGYSTNQPQHF. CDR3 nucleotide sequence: TGTGCCAGCAGTCCCAGGGGCTACAGCACCAATCAGCCCCAGCATTTT.

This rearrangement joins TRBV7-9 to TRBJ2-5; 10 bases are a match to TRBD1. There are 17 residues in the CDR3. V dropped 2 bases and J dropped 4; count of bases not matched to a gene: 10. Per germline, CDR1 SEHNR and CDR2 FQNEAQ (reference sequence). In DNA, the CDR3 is TGTGCCAGCAGCTTATTTCGGGGGACAGGGGCGGTAGAGACCCAGTACTTC. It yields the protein CASSLFRGTGAVETQYF.

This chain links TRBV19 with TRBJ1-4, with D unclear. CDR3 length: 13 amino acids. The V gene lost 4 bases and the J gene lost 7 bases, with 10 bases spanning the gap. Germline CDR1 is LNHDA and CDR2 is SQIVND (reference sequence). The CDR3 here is CASSNQVAEKLFF. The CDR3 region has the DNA TGTGCCAGTAGTAACCAGGTGGCTGAAAAACTGTTTTTT.

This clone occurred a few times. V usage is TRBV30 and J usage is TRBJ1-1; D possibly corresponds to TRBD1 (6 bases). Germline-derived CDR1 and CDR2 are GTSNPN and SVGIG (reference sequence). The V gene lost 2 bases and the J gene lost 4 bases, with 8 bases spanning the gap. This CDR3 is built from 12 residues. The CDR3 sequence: CAWSRGLTEAFF. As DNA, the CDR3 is TGTGCCTGGAGTCGGGGGCTCACTGAAGCTTTCTTT.

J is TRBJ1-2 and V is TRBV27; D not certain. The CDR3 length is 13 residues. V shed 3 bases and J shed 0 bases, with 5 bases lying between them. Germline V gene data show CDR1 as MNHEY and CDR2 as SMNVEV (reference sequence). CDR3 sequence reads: CASSLRANYGYTF. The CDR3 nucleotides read TGTGCCAGCAGTTTGAGGGCTAACTATGGCTACACCTTC.

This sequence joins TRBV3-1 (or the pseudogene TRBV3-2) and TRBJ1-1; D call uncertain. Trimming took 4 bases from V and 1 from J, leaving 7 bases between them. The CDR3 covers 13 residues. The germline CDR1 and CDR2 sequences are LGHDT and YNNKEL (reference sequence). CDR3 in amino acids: CASSLGKNTEAFF. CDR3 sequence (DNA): TGTGCCAGCAGCCTTGGGAAGAACACTGAAGCTTTCTTT.

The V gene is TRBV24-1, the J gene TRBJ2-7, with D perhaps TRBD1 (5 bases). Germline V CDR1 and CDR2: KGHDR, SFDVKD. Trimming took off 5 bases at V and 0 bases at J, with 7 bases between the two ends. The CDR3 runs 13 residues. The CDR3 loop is CATSGTSSYEQYF. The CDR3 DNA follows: TGTGCCACCAGTGGGACATCCTCCTACGAGCAGTACTTC.

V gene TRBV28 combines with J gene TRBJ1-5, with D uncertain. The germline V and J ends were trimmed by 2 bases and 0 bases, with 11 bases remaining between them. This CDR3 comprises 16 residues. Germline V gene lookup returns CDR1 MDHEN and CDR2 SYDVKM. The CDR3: CASSLKGYYSNQPQHF. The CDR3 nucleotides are TGTGCCAGCAGTTTAAAAGGGTACTATAGCAATCAGCCCCAGCATTTT.

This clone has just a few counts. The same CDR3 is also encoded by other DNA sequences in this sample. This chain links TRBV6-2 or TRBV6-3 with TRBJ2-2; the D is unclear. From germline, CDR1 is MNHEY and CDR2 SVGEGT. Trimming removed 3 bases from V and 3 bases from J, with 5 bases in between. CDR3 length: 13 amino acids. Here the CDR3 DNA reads TGTGCCAGCAGTTATAGGGACACCGGGGAGCTGTTTTTT. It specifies CASSYRDTGELFF.

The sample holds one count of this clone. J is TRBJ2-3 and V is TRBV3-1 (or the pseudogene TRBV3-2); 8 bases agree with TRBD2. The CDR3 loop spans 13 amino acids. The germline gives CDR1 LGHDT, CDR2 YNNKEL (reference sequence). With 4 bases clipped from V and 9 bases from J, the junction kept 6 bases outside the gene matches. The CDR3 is CASSPGAGVTQYF. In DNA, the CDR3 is TGTGCCAGCAGCCCAGGAGCGGGAGTGACGCAGTATTTT.

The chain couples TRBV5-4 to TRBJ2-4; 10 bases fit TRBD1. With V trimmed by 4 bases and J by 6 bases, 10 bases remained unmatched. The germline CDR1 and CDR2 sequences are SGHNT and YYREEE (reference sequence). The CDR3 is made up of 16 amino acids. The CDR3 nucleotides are TGTGCCAGCAGCCGACTTGACCGGGACAGGGGAAACATTCAGTACTTC. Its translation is CASSRLDRDRGNIQYF.

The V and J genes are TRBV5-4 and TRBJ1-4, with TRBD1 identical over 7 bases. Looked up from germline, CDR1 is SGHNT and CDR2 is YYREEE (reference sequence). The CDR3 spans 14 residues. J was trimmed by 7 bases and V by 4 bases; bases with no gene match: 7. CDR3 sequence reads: CASSPGTEVEKLFF. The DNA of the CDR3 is TGTGCCAGCAGCCCGGGGACAGAAGTTGAAAAACTGTTTTTT.

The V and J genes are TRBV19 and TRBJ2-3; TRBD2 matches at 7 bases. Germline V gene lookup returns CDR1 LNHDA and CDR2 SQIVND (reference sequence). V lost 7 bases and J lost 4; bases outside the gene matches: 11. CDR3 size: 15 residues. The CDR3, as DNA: TGTGCCAGTATCGAGCGGGATGGTTCAGCAGATACGCAGTATTTT. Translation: CASIERDGSADTQYF.

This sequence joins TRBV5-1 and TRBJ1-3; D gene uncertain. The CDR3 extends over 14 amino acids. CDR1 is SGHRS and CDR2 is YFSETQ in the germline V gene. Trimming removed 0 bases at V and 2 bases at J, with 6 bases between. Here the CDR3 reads CASSLGGAGNTIYF. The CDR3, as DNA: TGCGCCAGCAGCTTGGGAGGCGCTGGAAACACCATATATTTT. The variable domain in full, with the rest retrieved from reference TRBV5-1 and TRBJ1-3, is KAGVTQTPRYLIKTRGQQVTLSCSPISGHRSVSWYQQTPGQGLQFLFEYFSETQRNKGNFPGRFSGRQFSNSRSEMNVSTLELGDSALYLCASSLGGAGNTIYFGEGSWLTVV.

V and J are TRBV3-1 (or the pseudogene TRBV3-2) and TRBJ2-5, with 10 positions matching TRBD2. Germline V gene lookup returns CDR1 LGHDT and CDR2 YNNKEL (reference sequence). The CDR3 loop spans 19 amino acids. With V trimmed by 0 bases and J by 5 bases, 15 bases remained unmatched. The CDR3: CASSQDVWLAGESGETQYF. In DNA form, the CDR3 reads TGTGCCAGCAGCCAAGATGTTTGGCTAGCGGGGGAGTCTGGGGAGACCCAGTACTTC.

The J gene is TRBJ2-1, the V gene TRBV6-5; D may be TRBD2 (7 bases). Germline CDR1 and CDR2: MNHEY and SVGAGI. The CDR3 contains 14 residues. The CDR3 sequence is CATAGATPYNEQFF. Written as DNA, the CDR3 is TGTGCAACGGCGGGGGCCACTCCTTACAATGAGCAGTTCTTC.

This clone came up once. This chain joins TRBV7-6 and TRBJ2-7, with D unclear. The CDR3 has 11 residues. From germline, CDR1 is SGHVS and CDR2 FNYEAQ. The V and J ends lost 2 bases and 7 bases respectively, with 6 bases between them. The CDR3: CASSLKGEQYF. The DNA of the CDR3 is TGTGCCAGCAGCTTAAAAGGAGAGCAGTACTTC.

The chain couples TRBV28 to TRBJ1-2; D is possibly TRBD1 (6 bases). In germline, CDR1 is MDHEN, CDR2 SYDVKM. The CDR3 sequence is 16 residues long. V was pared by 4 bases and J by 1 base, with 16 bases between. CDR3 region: CASSSLQGSLNYGYTF. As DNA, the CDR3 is TGTGCCAGCAGTTCACTCCAGGGGAGTCTTAACTATGGCTACACCTTC.

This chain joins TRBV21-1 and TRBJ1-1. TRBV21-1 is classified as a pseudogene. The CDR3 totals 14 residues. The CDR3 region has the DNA TGTGCCAGCAGCCCCCCGGCGGGGGGAGGGACAGCTTTCTTT. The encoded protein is CASSPPAGGGTAFF.

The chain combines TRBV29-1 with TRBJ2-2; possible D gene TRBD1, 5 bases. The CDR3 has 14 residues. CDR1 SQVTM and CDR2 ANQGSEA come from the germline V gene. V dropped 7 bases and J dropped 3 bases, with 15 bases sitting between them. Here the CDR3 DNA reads TGCAGCGCTAATACAGGACAATACACCGGGGAGCTGTTTTTT. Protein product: CSANTGQYTGELFF.

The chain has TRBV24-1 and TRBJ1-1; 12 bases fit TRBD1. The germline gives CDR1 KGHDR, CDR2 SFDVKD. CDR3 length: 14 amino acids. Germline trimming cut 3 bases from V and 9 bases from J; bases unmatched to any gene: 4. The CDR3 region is CATSDVGQGAKAFF. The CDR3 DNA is TGTGCCACCAGTGATGTGGGACAGGGGGCAAAAGCTTTCTTT.